This paragraph reports one T cell receptor (beta chain). The data originate from a study of blood T cell repertoires in COVID-19. Study overall: There were acute and convalescent COVID-19 samples, and they came from the United States, Italy and Spain. In each case, the material was cDNA or gDNA derived from T cells, B-cell-depleted T cells, or PBMCs.

As processed by the authors: Estimation of nucleated cell counts was performed using reference gene primer amplification. The data were produced by immunoSEQ multiplex PCR, yet TCRdb's version contains in-frame clones alone and is incomplete. Clone size and V and J calls were adopted from that table, with D and trimming inferred from the DNA. Of about 40,000 clones listed, about 90% were seen once; the top ten hold approximately 15%. The germline gives CDR1 MNHEY, CDR2 SVGAGI. The CDR3 loop spans 12 amino acids. V was clipped by 8 bases and J by 1 base, with 8 bases between them. The source of this sequence is a woman in her twenties or thirties in a cohort sampled during active COVID-19. The chain recombines TRBV6-5 with TRBJ1-1; the D is unclear. The sample consisted of peripheral blood. CDR3 region: CASGERNTEAFF. CDR3 coding DNA: TGTGCCAGCGGGGAGCGGAACACTGAAGCTTTCTTT.